These 28 T cell receptor beta chains share one sample of origin, sequenced in a study of blood T cell repertoires in COVID-19. Produced via immunoSEQ multiplex PCR; TCRdb's table is partial and in-frame only. Of about 520,000 clones listed, approximately 85% are singletons. Sequenced input: peripheral blood. The receptors shown here come from a human donor in a cohort sampled during active COVID-19.

This clone was found once. This chain links TRBV28 with TRBJ2-4; D is possibly TRBD2 (7 bases). CDR3 length: 15 amino acids. Germline CDR1 is MDHEN and CDR2 is SYDVKM. Trimming stripped 8 bases from V and 6 bases from J, with 20 bases between. The CDR3 sequence is CASGSSGEGSNIQYF. In DNA, the CDR3 is TGTGCCAGCGGATCGTCAGGGGAGGGCTCAAACATTCAGTACTTC.

The J gene is TRBJ2-1, the V gene TRBV3-1 (or the pseudogene TRBV3-2); D possibly corresponds to TRBD2 (7 bases). The V gene lost 6 bases and the J gene lost 1 base, with 16 bases spanning the gap. The CDR3 has 16 amino acids. Per germline, CDR1 LGHDT and CDR2 YNNKEL (reference sequence). The CDR3 nucleotides are TGTGCCAGCAGTTCTGAGGGGGGAGGGTCCTACAATGAGCAGTTCTTC. Its translation is CASSSEGGGSYNEQFF.

This rearrangement joins TRBV4-1 to TRBJ2-7, with D tentatively TRBD2 (6 bases). The V and J ends lost 2 bases and 3 bases respectively, with 14 bases between them. There are 15 residues in the CDR3. Germline CDR1 and CDR2: MGHRA and YSYEKL. CDR3 in amino acids: CASSQIDRGNYEQYF. CDR3 DNA sequence: TGCGCCAGCAGCCAAATCGACCGCGGGAACTACGAGCAGTACTTC.

The rearrangement joins TRBV28 to TRBJ1-1, with TRBD1 identical over 10 bases. Germline values: CDR1 MDHEN, CDR2 SYDVKM. The CDR3 is 14 amino acids. Losses at the gene ends were 6 bases for V and 9 bases for J; bases not matched to a gene: 10. The CDR3 nucleotides read TGTGCCAGCAGAATGGACAGGGGGATGCCTAAAGCTTTCTTT. It specifies CASRMDRGMPKAFF.

The rearrangement links TRBV12-3 or TRBV12-4 to TRBJ1-4; 7 bases match TRBD1. V lost 10 bases to trimming and J lost 8 bases; unmatched junction nucleotides: 10. This CDR3 is built from 13 residues. CDR3 DNA: TGTGCCACCCTAGACAGGGCAGGCGAAAAACTGTTTTTT. Its translation is CATLDRAGEKLFF.

This chain links TRBV7-9 with TRBJ1-1, with a weak D call TRBD1 (6 bases). The CDR3 extends over 16 amino acids. V dropped 4 bases and J dropped 4 bases, with 19 bases sitting between them. Germline V CDR1 and CDR2: SEHNR, FQNEAQ (reference sequence). The CDR3 DNA is TGTGCCAGCAGCTCCCCAACAGGGAGCGGCGGCACTGAAGCTTTCTTT. Translated: CASSSPTGSGGTEAFF.

This sequence joins TRBV20-1 and TRBJ2-3; 10 nucleotides line up with TRBD1. J gave up 2 bases and V 3 bases, and 11 bases lay outside the gene matches. CDR1 is DFQATT, CDR2 SNEGSKA, per germline (reference sequence). The CDR3 consists of 17 residues. This chain's CDR3 is CSASGIRDRGITDTQYF. CDR3 in DNA: TGCAGTGCTAGTGGGATCCGGGACAGGGGTATCACAGATACGCAGTATTTT.

This clone was counted between two and nine times. V is TRBV3-1 (or the pseudogene TRBV3-2) and J is TRBJ1-6; D remains ambiguous. This CDR3 has 13 amino acids. CDR1 and CDR2 from the germline V gene are LGHDT and YNNKEL (reference sequence). Deletions cut 3 bases from V and 10 bases from J, with 10 bases between. CDR3 DNA: TGTGCCAGCAGCCATGACATGAAGTCACCCCTCCACTTT. Its translation: CASSHDMKSPLHF.

Concerning this clone: Within the sample, other DNA sequences also encode this same CDR3. This chain uses TRBV18 with TRBJ2-1; 12 bases agree with TRBD2. Germline V CDR1 and CDR2: KGHSH, LQKENI. This CDR3 spans 16 amino acids. Trimming took 3 bases from V and 6 from J; bases not matched to a gene: 6. In DNA form, the CDR3 reads TGTGCCAGCTCACCGTCGCTAGCGGGAGGGGGCAATGAGCAGTTCTTC. Protein sequence: CASSPSLAGGGNEQFF. Together with reference TRBV18 and TRBJ2-1, the CDR3 gives the full variable domain: NAGVMQNPRHLVRRRGQEARLRCSPMKGHSHVYWYRQLPEEGLKFMVYLQKENIIDESGMPKERFSAEFPKEGPSILRIQQVVRGDSAAYFCASSPSLAGGGNEQFFGPGTRLTVL.

This clone was counted a single time. As DNA, the CDR3 is TGTGCCATCAGTGACCTGGACAGGAGCCCGAATTCACCCCTCCACTTT. This codes for CAISDLDRSPNSPLHF. This rearrangement joins TRBV10-3 to TRBJ1-6, with TRBD1 identical over 7 bases. The CDR3 is 16 residues long. Looked up from germline, CDR1 is ENHRY and CDR2 is SYGVKD. V trimming: 3 bases; J trimming: 7 bases; junction bases outside the gene matches: 9.

The J gene is TRBJ1-3, the V gene TRBV3-1 (or the pseudogene TRBV3-2); maybe TRBD1 (5 bases). This CDR3 is 17 amino acids long. Trimming stripped 4 bases from V and 4 bases from J, with 20 bases between. Germline values: CDR1 LGHDT, CDR2 YNNKEL (reference sequence). The CDR3 region has the DNA TGTGCCAGCAGCCCATCCCTTTCTCAGGGCTCGGGAAACACCATATATTTT. Protein sequence: CASSPSLSQGSGNTIYF.

The chain employs TRBV9 and TRBJ1-5; D might be TRBD1 (6 bases). Trimming removed 0 bases from V and 4 bases from J, with 11 bases in between. The CDR3 sequence is 15 residues long. From germline, CDR1 is SGDLS and CDR2 YYNGEE. In DNA form, the CDR3 reads TGTGCCAGCAGCGTAGCTGGACAGAGTAATCAGCCCCAGCATTTT. As protein: CASSVAGQSNQPQHF. Full variable domain (remainder filled in from reference TRBV9 and TRBJ1-5): DSGVTQTPKHLITATGQRVTLRCSPRSGDLSVYWYQQSLDQGLQFLIQYYNGEERAKGNILERFSAQQFPDLHSELNLSSLELGDSALYFCASSVAGQSNQPQHFGDGTRLSIL.

Remarks on this clone: Other DNA sequences in the sample encode the same CDR3. V usage is TRBV6-5 and J usage is TRBJ1-1; TRBD1 aligns across 7 bases. Germline CDR1 MNHEY, CDR2 SVGAGI. J lost 1 base, V lost 0 bases, and 2 bases had no gene match. This CDR3 is built from 15 residues. For the CDR3, the DNA is TGTGCCAGCAGTTACTCTGGGACAGCGAACACTGAAGCTTTCTTT. The encoded protein is CASSYSGTANTEAFF.

The V call is TRBV4-1, the J call TRBJ1-1; D ambiguous. The CDR3 is 16 residues long. Germline values: CDR1 MGHRA, CDR2 YSYEKL. Trimming took off 6 bases at V and 0 bases at J, with 17 bases between the two ends. The CDR3 region has the DNA TGCGCCAGCAGTTTAGAGGGTAGACTCATGAACACTGAAGCTTTCTTT. Residues: CASSLEGRLMNTEAFF.

The rearrangement links TRBV6-5 to TRBJ2-3; D is possibly TRBD1 (5 bases). CDR1 MNHEY and CDR2 SVGAGI come from the germline V gene. The V and J ends lost 0 bases and 3 bases respectively, with 13 bases between them. The CDR3 contains 16 residues. The CDR3 reads CASSYSGAKGTDTQYF. In DNA, the CDR3 is TGTGCCAGCAGTTACTCAGGGGCTAAGGGTACAGATACGCAGTATTTT.

This chain links TRBV19 with TRBJ2-2; perhaps TRBD2 as D (5 bases). The CDR3 loop spans 15 amino acids. The V gene lost 5 bases and the J gene lost 6 bases, with 16 bases spanning the gap. Germline loops: CDR1 LNHDA, CDR2 SQIVND (reference sequence). The CDR3 region has the DNA TGTGCCAGTAGTCCCCCGGTGGGGAGATCCGGGGAGCTGTTTTTT. It yields the protein CASSPPVGRSGELFF.

The chain is built from TRBV30 and TRBJ1-2; D not resolved. Germline loops: CDR1 GTSNPN, CDR2 SVGIG (reference sequence). The V end was cut by 4 bases, the J end by 8 bases, with 20 bases between. This CDR3 is 14 amino acids long. In DNA, the CDR3 is TGTGCCTGGACCGCAAATACAGACGTAGGAGGCTACACCTTC. Amino acids: CAWTANTDVGGYTF.

The chain uses TRBV5-1 and TRBJ2-3, with 9 bases fitting TRBD1. The CDR3 runs 15 residues. Per the germline V gene, CDR1 is SGHRS and CDR2 is YFSETQ. The V and J ends lost 1 base and 4 bases, in that order; junction bases with no gene match: 4. In DNA form, the CDR3 reads TGCGCCAGCAGCTTGACAGGGGGCGCGGCAGATACGCAGTATTTT. Its translation is CASSLTGGAADTQYF.

The V gene is TRBV29-1, the J gene TRBJ2-7, with TRBD2 as a possible D gene (6 bases). This CDR3 has 13 amino acids. Per the germline V gene, CDR1 is SQVTM and CDR2 is ANQGSEA. Trimming stripped 3 bases from V and 6 bases from J, with 15 bases between. The CDR3 here is CSVEGTEGSEQYF. In DNA, the CDR3 is TGCAGCGTTGAGGGGACGGAGGGTTCCGAGCAGTACTTC.

The V gene is TRBV21-1, the J gene TRBJ1-4; the table calls TRBD1, which could not be checked here. TRBV21-1 is a documented pseudogene. CDR3 length: 19 residues. CDR3 sequence: CASSLRPGHSTQINEKLFF. CDR3 DNA sequence: TGTGCCAGCAGCCTCCGCCCGGGACACTCGACTCAAATTAATGAAAAACTGTTTTTT.

This clone was seen only a few times. This rearrangement joins TRBV6-2 or TRBV6-3 to TRBJ2-2, with 7 bases fitting TRBD1. J was trimmed by 4 bases and V by 0 bases; bases with no gene match: 20. CDR3 length equals 21 residues. The germline V gene encodes CDR1 MNHEY and CDR2 SVGEGT. As DNA, the CDR3 is TGTGCCAGCAGTTACTCTTTTTGGGCAGGGGGACGGTCAGGGCCCACCGGGGAGCTGTTTTTT. It translates to CASSYSFWAGGRSGPTGELFF.

The chain carries TRBV28 and TRBJ1-6; 7 bases are a match to TRBD1. Germline V lookup: CDR1 MDHEN, CDR2 SYDVKM. The V and J ends lost 3 bases and 18 bases, in that order; junction bases with no gene match: 14. CDR3 length equals 14 residues. The CDR3 sequence is CASSLPGGLSGDHF. The CDR3 DNA reads TGTGCCAGCAGTTTGCCAGGGGGGCTCTCGGGGGACCACTTT.

This clone came up once. The gene calls are TRBV28 and TRBJ2-5, with 8 bases lining up with TRBD1. CDR3 length: 15 residues. Losses at the gene ends were 3 bases for V and 4 bases for J; bases not matched to a gene: 7. CDR1 and CDR2 from the germline V gene are MDHEN and SYDVKM. The CDR3 DNA sequence: TGTGCCAGCAGTTTGGGCAGGGGGCGGCTAGAGACCCAGTACTTC. Protein product: CASSLGRGRLETQYF.

The chain has TRBV29-1 and TRBJ1-1, with no clear D. Germline values: CDR1 SQVTM, CDR2 ANQGSEA. The CDR3 length is 13 residues. V lost 7 bases, J lost 1 base, and 13 bases lay in between. Here the CDR3 DNA reads TGCAGCGGTGGAGCCGGGAAGAACACTGAAGCTTTCTTT. It specifies CSGGAGKNTEAFF.

CDR3 sequence reads: CASSQDQVNTEAFF. The CDR3 bases are TGCGCCAGCAGCCAAGATCAGGTTAACACTGAAGCTTTCTTT. The gene calls are TRBV4-1 and TRBJ1-1; D remains ambiguous. The V and J ends lost 0 bases and 2 bases respectively, with 7 bases between them. This CDR3 region has 14 residues. Germline lookup yields CDR1 MGHRA and CDR2 YSYEKL.

The chain uses TRBV15 and TRBJ1-5, with 9 bases fitting TRBD1. Trimming cost V 1 base and J 0 bases; bases outside gene matches: 1. This CDR3 has 16 residues. Germline V gene lookup returns CDR1 LNHNV and CDR2 YYDKDF (reference sequence). Here the CDR3 reads CATSRGTGASNQPQHF. The DNA of the CDR3 is TGTGCCACCAGCAGAGGGACAGGGGCTAGCAATCAGCCCCAGCATTTT.

This clone was counted a single time. V is TRBV3-1 (or the pseudogene TRBV3-2) and J is TRBJ2-7; 7 nucleotides match TRBD1. The germline CDR1 and CDR2 sequences are LGHDT and YNNKEL (reference sequence). Losses at the gene ends were 6 bases for V and 1 base for J; bases not matched to a gene: 12. The CDR3 runs to 16 residues. CDR3 DNA: TGTGCCAGCAGGCCCCCAGACAGGGTTCTATCCTACGAGCAGTACTTC. This translates into CASRPPDRVLSYEQYF.

This rearrangement joins TRBV7-2 to TRBJ2-3; 11 nucleotides align to TRBD2. Germline CDR1 is SGHTA and CDR2 is FQGNSA. Losses at the gene ends were 5 bases for V and 3 bases for J; bases not matched to a gene: 7. The CDR3 has 16 residues. CDR3 residues: CASSHKTSGRTDTQYF. CDR3 nucleotide sequence: TGTGCCAGCAGCCACAAAACTAGCGGGAGAACAGATACGCAGTATTTT.